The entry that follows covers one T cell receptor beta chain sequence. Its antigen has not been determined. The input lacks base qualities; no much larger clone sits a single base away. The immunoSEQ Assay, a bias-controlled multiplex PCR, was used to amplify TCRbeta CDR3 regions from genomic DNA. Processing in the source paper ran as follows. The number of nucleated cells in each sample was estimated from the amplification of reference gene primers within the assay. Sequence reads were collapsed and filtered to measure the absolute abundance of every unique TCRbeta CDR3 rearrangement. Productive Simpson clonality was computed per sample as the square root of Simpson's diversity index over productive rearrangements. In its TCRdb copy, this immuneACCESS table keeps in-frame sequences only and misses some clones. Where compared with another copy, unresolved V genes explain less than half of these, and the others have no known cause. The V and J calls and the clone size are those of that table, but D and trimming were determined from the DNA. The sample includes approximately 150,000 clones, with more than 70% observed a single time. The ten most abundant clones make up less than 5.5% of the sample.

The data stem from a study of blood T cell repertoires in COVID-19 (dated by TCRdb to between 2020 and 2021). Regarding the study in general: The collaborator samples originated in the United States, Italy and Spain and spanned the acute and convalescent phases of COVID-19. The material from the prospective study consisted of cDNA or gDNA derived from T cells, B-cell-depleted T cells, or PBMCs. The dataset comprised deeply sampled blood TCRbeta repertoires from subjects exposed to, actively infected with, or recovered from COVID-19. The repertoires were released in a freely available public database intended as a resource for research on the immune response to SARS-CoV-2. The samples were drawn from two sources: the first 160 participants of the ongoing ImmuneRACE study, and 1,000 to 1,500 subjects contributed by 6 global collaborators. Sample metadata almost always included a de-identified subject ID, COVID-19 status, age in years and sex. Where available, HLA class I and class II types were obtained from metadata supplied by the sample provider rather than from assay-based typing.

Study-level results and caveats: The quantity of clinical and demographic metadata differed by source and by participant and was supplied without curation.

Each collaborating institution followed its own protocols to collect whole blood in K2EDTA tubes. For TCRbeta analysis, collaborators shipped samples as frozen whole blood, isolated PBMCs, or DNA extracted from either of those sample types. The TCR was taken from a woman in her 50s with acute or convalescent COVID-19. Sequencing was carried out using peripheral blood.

The nucleotides read TGTGCCAGCAGTCTAACAGGGGGCGCGTATCGGAACTATGGCTACACCTTC. The translation is CASSLTGGAYRNYGYTF. The chain was built from TRBV6-2 or TRBV6-3 and TRBJ1-2; TRBD1 lines up with 9 middle nucleotides. V ends up 5 bases short and J 2 bases short, with an unmatched junction base count of 12. The CDR3 sequence holds 17 residues, the cysteine and phenylalanine included. Of all the DNA, just the CDR3 is kept, 51 bases in frame from base 1. The germline V gene sets CDR1 to MNHEY and CDR2 to SVGEGT.